This T cell receptor beta chain was sequenced in a study of blood T cells in healthy people across ages. Whole-study results and caveats: PBMC samples, being unsorted, prevented any conclusive comparison of naive and antigen-experienced cells. Across the age range, TCR beta diversity per million T cells fell in a roughly linear way. Greater diversity and more naive CD4+ cells were seen in long-lived donors than in aged donors.

PCR was performed a second time for roughly 7 to 11 cycles using a sample-barcoded 5' primer and a J-beta primer mix. Every cDNA molecule bore a tag from a template-switch adaptor containing 12 random nucleotides. TCRdb re-derived calls from the 5' RACE reads in MiXCR, one entry per CDR3 protein. The sample carries 630,000 or so distinct CDR3 sequences, roughly 32% recorded once. The CDR3 is 16 amino acids. After removal of 0 bases from V and 1 base from J, the junction contained 4 bases not matched to a gene. Germline CDR1 and CDR2: LGHNA and YSLEER. This clonotype was found once. Its antigen is as yet unknown.

This clonotype was obtained from an elderly woman in good health. The rearrangement links TRBV4-3 to TRBJ2-3; 7 bases agree with TRBD2. Source material: blood. The CDR3 DNA reads TGCGCCAGCAGCCAAGAGTGGGGGGGAGGCACAGATACGCAGTATTTT. This sequence encodes CASSQEWGGGTDTQYF.